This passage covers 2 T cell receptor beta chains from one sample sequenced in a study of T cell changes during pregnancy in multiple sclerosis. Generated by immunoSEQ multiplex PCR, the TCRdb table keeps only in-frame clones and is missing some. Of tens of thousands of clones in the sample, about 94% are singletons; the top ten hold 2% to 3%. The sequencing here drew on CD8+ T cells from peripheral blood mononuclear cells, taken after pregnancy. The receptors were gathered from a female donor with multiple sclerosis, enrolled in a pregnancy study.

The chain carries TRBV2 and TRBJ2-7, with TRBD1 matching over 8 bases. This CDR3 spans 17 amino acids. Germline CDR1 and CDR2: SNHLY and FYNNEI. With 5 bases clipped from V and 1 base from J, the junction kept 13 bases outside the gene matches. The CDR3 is CASSWDSDRGLSYEQYF. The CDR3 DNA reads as TGTGCCAGCAGTTGGGACTCTGACAGGGGCCTTTCCTACGAGCAGTACTTC.

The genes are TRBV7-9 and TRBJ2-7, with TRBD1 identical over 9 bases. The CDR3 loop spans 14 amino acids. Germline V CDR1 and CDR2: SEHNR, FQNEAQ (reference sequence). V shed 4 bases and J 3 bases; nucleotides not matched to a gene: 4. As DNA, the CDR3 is TGTGCCAGCAGCTCCGGGACAGGGTTCTACGAGCAGTACTTC. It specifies CASSSGTGFYEQYF.